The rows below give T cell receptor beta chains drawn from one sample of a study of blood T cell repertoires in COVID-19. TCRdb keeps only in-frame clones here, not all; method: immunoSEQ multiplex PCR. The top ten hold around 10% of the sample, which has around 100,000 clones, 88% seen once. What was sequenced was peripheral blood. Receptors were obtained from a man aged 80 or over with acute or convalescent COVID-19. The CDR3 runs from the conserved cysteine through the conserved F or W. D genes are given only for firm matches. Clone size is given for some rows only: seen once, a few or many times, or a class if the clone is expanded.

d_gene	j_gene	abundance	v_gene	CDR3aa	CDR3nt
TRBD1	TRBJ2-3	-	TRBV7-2	CASSLGQGLDTQYF	TGTGCCAGCAGCTTAGGACAGGGATTGGATACGCAGTATTTT
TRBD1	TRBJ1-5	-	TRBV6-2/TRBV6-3	CASSYLRTGNQPQHF	TGTGCCAGCAGTTACCTCCGGACAGGGAATCAGCCCCAGCATTTT
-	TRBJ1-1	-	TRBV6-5	CASSPSPGRTEAFF	TGTGCCAGCAGTCCTTCGCCGGGGAGGACTGAAGCTTTCTTT
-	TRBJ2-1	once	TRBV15	CATSNGRMYNEQFF	TGTGCCACCAGTAACGGGAGAATGTACAATGAGCAGTTCTTC
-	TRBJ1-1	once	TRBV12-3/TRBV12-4	CASRPVNTEAFF	TGTGCCAGCAGGCCAGTGAACACTGAAGCTTTCTTT
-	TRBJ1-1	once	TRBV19	CASSIAPGTNTEAFF	TGTGCCAGTAGTATAGCTCCAGGGACTAACACTGAAGCTTTCTTT
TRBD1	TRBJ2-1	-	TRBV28	CASSRTGGYNEQFF	TGTGCCAGCAGCCGGACAGGGGGCTACAATGAGCAGTTCTTC
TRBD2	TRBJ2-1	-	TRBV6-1	CASSGPGLAGGSSYNEQFF	TGTGCCAGCAGTGGCCCGGGACTAGCGGGAGGTAGTTCCTACAATGAGCAGTTCTTC
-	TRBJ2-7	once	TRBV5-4	CASSARGGPYEQYF	TGTGCCAGCAGCGCCCGAGGGGGTCCCTACGAGCAGTACTTC
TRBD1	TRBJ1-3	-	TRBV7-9	CASSLARQGDGNTIYF	TGTGCCAGCAGCTTAGCGAGACAGGGGGACGGAAACACCATATATTTT
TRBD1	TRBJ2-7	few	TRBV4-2	CASSQPTGDYEQYF	TGTGCCAGCAGTCAACCGACAGGGGACTACGAGCAGTACTTC
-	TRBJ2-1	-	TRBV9	CASSALISWEDEQFF	TGTGCCAGCAGCGCCCTCATTAGTTGGGAGGATGAGCAGTTCTTC
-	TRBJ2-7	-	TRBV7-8	CASSLGGGGYEQYF	TGTGCCAGCAGCTTAGGAGGGGGTGGCTACGAGCAGTACTTC
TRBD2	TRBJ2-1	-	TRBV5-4	CASSREREKSAEQFF	TGTGCCAGCAGCAGGGAGCGGGAGAAGTCGGCAGAGCAGTTCTTC
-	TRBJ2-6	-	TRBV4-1	CASSQPYSGANVLTF	TGCGCCAGCAGCCAACCCTATTCAGGGGCCAACGTCCTGACTTTC
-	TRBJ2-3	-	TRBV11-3	CASSLRQDTQYF	TGTGCCAGCAGCCTCAGGCAAGATACGCAGTATTTT
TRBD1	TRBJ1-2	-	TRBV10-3	CAISEAGTGGHGYTF	TGTGCCATCAGTGAGGCGGGGACAGGGGGTCATGGCTACACCTTC
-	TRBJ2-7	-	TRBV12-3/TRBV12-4	CASSGTSSYEQYF	TGTGCCAGCAGTGGTACCAGCTCCTACGAGCAGTACTTC
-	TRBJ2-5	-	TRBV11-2	CASSLGQSLKETQYF	TGTGCCAGCAGCTTAGGACAGTCCCTCAAAGAGACCCAGTACTTC
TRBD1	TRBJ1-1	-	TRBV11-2	CASSLDNPTGGIEAFF	TGTGCCAGCAGCTTAGATAACCCGACAGGGGGGATTGAAGCTTTCTTT
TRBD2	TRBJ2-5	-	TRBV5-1	CASSFSGGQQETQYF	TGCGCCAGCAGCTTTAGCGGGGGTCAACAAGAGACCCAGTACTTC
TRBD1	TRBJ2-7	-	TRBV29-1	CSVTGEHEQYF	TGCAGCGTCACAGGGGAGCACGAGCAGTACTTC
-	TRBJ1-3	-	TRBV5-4	CASSFRDQNTIYF	TGTGCCAGCAGCTTCAGGGATCAAAACACCATATATTTT
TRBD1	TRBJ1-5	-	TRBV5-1	CASSPGQGAQPQHF	TGCGCCAGCAGCCCAGGACAGGGAGCTCAGCCCCAGCATTTT
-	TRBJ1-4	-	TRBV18	CASSASYGATNEKLFF	TGTGCCAGCTCAGCCTCATACGGGGCAACTAATGAAAAACTGTTTTTT
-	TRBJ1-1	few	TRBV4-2	CASSPRLLNTEAFF	TGTGCCAGCAGCCCGCGTCTCTTGAACACTGAAGCTTTCTTT
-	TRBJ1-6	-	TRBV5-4	CASSRRGYDTPLHF	TGTGCCAGCAGCCGACGGGGATACGATACACCCCTCCACTTT
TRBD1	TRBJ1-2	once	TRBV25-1	CASSDPPRQGTNYGYTF	TGTGCCAGCAGTGATCCCCCCCGACAGGGCACTAACTATGGCTACACCTTC
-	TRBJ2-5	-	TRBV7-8	CASSLASVETQYF	TGTGCCAGCAGCTTAGCTAGTGTGGAGACCCAGTACTTC
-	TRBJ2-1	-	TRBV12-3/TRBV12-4	CASSSSGAFEQFF	TGTGCCAGCAGTTCATCAGGGGCTTTTGAGCAGTTCTTC
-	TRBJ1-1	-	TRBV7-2	CASSLVGGRNTEAFF	TGTGCCAGCAGCTTAGTAGGGGGAAGAAACACTGAAGCTTTCTTT
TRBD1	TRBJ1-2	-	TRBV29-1	CSVRGTDTLANYGYTF	TGCAGCGTCCGCGGGACAGACACTCTAGCTAACTATGGCTACACCTTC
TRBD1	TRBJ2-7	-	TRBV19	CASSNRGQANSYEQYF	TGTGCCAGTAGCAATCGAGGACAGGCGAACTCCTACGAGCAGTACTTC
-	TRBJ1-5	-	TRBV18	CASSGGRWQPQHF	TGTGCCAGCTCGGGCGGGAGGTGGCAGCCCCAGCATTTT
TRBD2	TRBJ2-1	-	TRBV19	CASSVAGREGDEQFF	TGTGCCAGTAGTGTCGCTGGGCGGGAGGGCGATGAGCAGTTCTTC
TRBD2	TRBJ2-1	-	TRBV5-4	CASSLVVAGDNEQFF	TGTGCCAGCAGCTTGGTGGTAGCGGGGGACAATGAGCAGTTCTTC
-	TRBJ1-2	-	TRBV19	CASSIVWQDDYGYTF	TGTGCCAGTAGTATAGTATGGCAGGATGACTATGGCTACACCTTC
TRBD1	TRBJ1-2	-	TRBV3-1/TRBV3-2	CASSQDLGTGGDYGYTF	TGTGCCAGCAGCCAAGATCTTGGGACAGGGGGCGACTATGGCTACACCTTC
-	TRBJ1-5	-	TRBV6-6	CASSSQQGSNQPQHF	TGTGCCAGCAGCTCCCAACAGGGTAGCAATCAGCCCCAGCATTTT
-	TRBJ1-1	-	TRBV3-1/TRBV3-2	CASRKGLGGTEAFF	TGTGCCAGCAGAAAAGGCCTGGGGGGCACTGAAGCTTTCTTT
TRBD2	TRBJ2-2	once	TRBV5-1	CASSQNSAGSGTGELFF	TGCGCCAGCAGCCAGAATTCAGCGGGGTCAGGTACCGGGGAGCTGTTTTTT
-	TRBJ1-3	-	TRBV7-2	CASSFAPTGGNTIYF	TGTGCCAGCAGCTTTGCGCCGACAGGCGGAAACACCATATATTTT
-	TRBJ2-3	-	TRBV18	CASSLPLLTDTQYF	TGTGCCAGCTCACTCCCACTCCTCACAGATACGCAGTATTTT
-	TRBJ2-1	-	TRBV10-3	CAMRDTSTANEQFF	TGTGCCATGCGTGATACTAGCACGGCCAATGAGCAGTTCTTC
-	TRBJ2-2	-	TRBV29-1	CSVEGALNTGELFF	TGCAGCGTTGAAGGGGCCCTGAACACCGGGGAGCTGTTTTTT
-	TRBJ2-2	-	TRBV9	CASSLSSTRGTGELFF	TGTGCCAGCAGCCTCTCATCAACCCGGGGCACCGGGGAGCTGTTTTTT